This TCR beta chain stems from a study of radiotherapy plus CTLA-4 blockade in lung cancer. At the level of the study: Patients showed objective responses in under 20% of cases and disease control in roughly 34%.

Germline-derived CDR1 and CDR2 are MGHRA and YSYEKL. Trimming took 4 bases from V and 6 from J, leaving 16 bases between them. The CDR3 is 14 residues long. Focal radiation and CTLA-4 blockade (ipilimumab) were tested in chemo-refractory metastatic non-small-cell lung cancer patients. Method: immunoSEQ multiplex PCR; TCRdb's copy keeps in-frame clones and lacks some. This table has fewer than 50,000 clones, almost 65% appearing once. The input for sequencing was peripheral blood, taken from a patient treated with radiotherapy plus ipilimumab. The J gene is TRBJ2-7, the V gene TRBV4-1; D is perhaps TRBD1 (7 bases). The TCR comes from a human donor with non-small cell lung cancer who had a partial response to radiotherapy plus ipilimumab. Here the CDR3 reads CASSLTRGLSEQYF. The CDR3 DNA reads as TGCGCCAGCAGCCTGACTAGGGGGCTGTCCGAGCAGTACTTC.